These T cell receptor beta chains were read from a single sample in a study of post-analysis software for immune sequencing data. TCRdb reprocessed the PCR reads via MiXCR and lists one record per CDR3 protein. The table includes 500,000 to 600,000 distinct CDR3 sequences, around 40% detected once. The sequenced material came from blood. Receptors originate from a girl between 5 and 17 years old with multiple sclerosis. Each CDR3 is given with its conserved first and last residue. D genes are given only for firm matches. Clone size, where shown, is once, few, many, or a class for clones that have expanded.

CAISSTTVLQETQYF,TGTGCCATCAGCTCGACAACAGTTCTCCAAGAGACCCAGTACTTC,TRBJ2-5,TRBV10-3,.,.
CASTRDPTNEKLFF,TGCGCCAGCACCCGGGACCCAACTAATGAAAAACTGTTTTTT,TRBJ1-4,TRBV5-1,.,.
CASSPQGVPTTGEQYF,TGTGCCAGCAGCCCCCAGGGTGTCCCTACTACGGGGGAGCAGTACTTC,TRBJ2-5,TRBV12-3/TRBV12-4,few,.
CASTNVGGYTF,TGTGCCAGCACTAACGTAGGGGGCTACACCTTC,TRBJ1-2,TRBV11-2,few,.
CSVGESSYEQYF,TGCAGCGTTGGGGAGTCCTCCTACGAGCAGTACTTC,TRBJ2-7,TRBV29-1,.,.
CASSLGQGDQETQYF,TGTGCCAGCAGCTTAGGACAGGGAGACCAAGAGACCCAGTACTTC,TRBJ2-5,TRBV11-2,.,TRBD1
CASTKTGGGETQYF,TGTGCCAGCACCAAGACAGGGGGCGGGGAGACCCAGTACTTC,TRBJ2-5,TRBV7-9,few,TRBD1
CAISDEAGPDNEQFF,TGTGCCATCAGTGACGAAGCGGGACCTGACAATGAGCAGTTCTTC,TRBJ2-1,TRBV10-3,few,TRBD2
CASSSGPLMNSPLHF,TGTGCCAGCAGTTCGGGACCTCTAATGAATTCACCCCTCCACTTT,TRBJ1-6,TRBV6-5,few,.
CASSLKAGHRDTEAFF,TGTGCCAGCAGTTTAAAGGCGGGCCATAGGGACACTGAAGCTTTCTTT,TRBJ1-1,TRBV12-3/TRBV12-4,.,.
CASSYVRLAGGYEQYF,TGTGCCAGCAGTTACGTACGACTAGCGGGAGGGTACGAGCAGTACTTC,TRBJ2-7,TRBV6-2/TRBV6-3,.,TRBD2
CASSVEEAEETQYF,TGTGCCAGCAGCGTAGAGGAGGCGGAAGAGACCCAGTACTTC,TRBJ2-5,TRBV9,.,.
CATLFKRGFYEQYF,TGTGCCACCTTATTCAAGAGGGGTTTCTACGAGCAGTACTTC,TRBJ2-7,TRBV12-3/TRBV12-4,.,.
CATSRESDRAGDGYTF,TGTGCCACCAGCAGAGAGTCCGACAGGGCGGGAGATGGCTACACCTTC,TRBJ1-2,TRBV15,few,TRBD1